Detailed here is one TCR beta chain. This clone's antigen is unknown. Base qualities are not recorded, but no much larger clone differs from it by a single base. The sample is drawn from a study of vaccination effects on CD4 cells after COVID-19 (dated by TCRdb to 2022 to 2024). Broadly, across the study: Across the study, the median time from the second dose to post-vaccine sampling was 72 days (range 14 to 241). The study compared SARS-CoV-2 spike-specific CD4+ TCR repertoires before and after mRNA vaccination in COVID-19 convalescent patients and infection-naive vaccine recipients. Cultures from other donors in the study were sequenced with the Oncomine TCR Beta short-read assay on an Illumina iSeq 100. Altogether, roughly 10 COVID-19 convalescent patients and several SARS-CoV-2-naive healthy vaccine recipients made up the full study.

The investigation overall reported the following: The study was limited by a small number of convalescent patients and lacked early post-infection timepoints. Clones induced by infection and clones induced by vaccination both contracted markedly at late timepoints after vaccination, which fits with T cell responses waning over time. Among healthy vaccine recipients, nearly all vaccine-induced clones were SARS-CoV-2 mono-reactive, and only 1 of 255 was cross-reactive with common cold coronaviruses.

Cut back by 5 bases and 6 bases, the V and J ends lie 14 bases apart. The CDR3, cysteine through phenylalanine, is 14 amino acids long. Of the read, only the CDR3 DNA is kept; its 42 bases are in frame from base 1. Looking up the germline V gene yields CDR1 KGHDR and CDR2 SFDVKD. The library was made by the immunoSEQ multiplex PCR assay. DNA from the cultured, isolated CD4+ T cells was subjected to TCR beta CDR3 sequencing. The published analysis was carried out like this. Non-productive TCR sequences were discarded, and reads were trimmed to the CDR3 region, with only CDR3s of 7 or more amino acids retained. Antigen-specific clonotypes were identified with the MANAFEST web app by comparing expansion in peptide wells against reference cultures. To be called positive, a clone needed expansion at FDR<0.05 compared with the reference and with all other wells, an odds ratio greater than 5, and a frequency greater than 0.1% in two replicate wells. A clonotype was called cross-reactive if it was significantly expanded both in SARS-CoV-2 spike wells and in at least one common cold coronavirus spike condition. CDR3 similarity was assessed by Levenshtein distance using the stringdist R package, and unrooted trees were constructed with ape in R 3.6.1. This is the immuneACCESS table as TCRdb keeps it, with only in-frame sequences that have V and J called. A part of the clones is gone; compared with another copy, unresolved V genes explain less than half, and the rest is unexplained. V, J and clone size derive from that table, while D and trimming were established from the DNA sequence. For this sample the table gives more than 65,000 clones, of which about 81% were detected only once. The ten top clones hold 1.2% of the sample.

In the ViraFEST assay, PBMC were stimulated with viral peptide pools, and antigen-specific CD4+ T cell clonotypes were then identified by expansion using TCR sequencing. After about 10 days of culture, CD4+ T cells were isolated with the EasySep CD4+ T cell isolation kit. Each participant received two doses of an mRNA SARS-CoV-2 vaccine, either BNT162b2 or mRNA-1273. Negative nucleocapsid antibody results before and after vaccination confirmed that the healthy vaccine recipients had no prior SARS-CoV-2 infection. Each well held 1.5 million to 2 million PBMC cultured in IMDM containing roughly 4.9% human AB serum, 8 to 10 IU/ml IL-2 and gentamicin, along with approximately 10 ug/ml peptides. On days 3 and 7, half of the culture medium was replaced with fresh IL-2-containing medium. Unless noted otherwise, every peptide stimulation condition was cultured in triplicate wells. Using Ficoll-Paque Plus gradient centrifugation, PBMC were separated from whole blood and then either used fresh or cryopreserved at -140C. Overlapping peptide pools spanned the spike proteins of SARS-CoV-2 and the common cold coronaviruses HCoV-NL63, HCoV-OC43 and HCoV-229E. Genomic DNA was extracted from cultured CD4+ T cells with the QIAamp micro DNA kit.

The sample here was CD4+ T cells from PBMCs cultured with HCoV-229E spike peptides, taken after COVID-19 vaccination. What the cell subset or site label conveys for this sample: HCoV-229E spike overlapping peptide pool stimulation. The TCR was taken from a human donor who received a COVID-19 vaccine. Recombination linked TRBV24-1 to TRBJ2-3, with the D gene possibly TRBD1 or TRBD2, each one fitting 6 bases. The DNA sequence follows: TGTGCCACCAGTGTGGAGGGGGGAACGGATACGCAGTATTTT. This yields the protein CATSVEGGTDTQYF.